This T cell receptor beta chain comes out of a study of blood T cell repertoires in COVID-19 (TCRdb year 2020). Regarding the study in general: Samples covering the acute and convalescent phases of COVID-19 were provided by collaborators in the United States, Italy and Spain. The repertoires were made available in a free public database intended to serve as a resource for research on the immune response to SARS-CoV-2. Where HLA class I and class II types were available, the types were taken from metadata supplied by the sample provider, not from assay-based typing. The sample metadata nearly always contained a de-identified subject ID, COVID-19 status, age in years and sex. The material from the prospective study consisted of cDNA or gDNA derived from T cells, B-cell-depleted T cells, or PBMCs. The dataset comprised deeply sampled blood TCRbeta repertoires from subjects exposed to, actively infected with, or recovered from COVID-19. Samples came from the ongoing ImmuneRACE study (first 160 participants) plus 1,254 subjects from 6 global collaborators. Broad study findings and their caveats: The quantity of clinical and demographic metadata differed by source and by participant and was supplied without curation.

The immunoSEQ Assay, a bias-controlled multiplex PCR, was used to amplify TCRbeta CDR3 regions from genomic DNA. Under the source paper's analysis protocol: Within the assay, amplification of reference gene primers was used to estimate how many nucleated cells each sample contained. To quantify the absolute abundance of each unique TCRbeta CDR3 rearrangement, sequence reads were collapsed and filtered. For each sample, productive Simpson clonality was calculated as the square root of Simpson's diversity index over productive rearrangements. The table comes from immuneACCESS by way of TCRdb, which keeps in-frame sequences with V and J called. Part of the clones is missing from these tables; in studies checked, under half for an unresolved V gene and the rest for unknown reasons. V and J calls plus clone size are reproduced from that table; the DNA served to infer D and trimming. This sample lists roughly 170,000 clones; over 75% were detected once. The top ten clones comprise approximately 1.3% of the sample.

A second Seattle source provided samples from volunteer blood donors who had recovered from COVID-19. The collaborating institutions used their own protocols to collect whole blood in K2EDTA tubes. For TCRbeta analysis, collaborator samples were shipped as frozen whole blood, as isolated PBMCs, or as DNA extracted from either sample type. To note about this clone: The antigen this receptor binds is unknown. No base quality information exists; no much larger clone differs at one position.

For CDR1 and CDR2, the germline V gene (reference sequence) lists MNHEY and SMNVEV. From V the trimming removes 2 bases and from J it removes 3 bases, while the gene matches leave 18 bases of the junction unaccounted for. Its CDR3 holds 19 amino acids, cysteine through phenylalanine. Left in the record is the CDR3 DNA by itself, 57 bases read in frame from the first base. Sequences were obtained from peripheral blood. This TCR was sampled from a man in his sixties who had recovered from COVID-19. Recombination connected TRBV27 to TRBJ2-7; TRBD1 lines up with 8 middle nucleotides. CDR3 region: CASSLRITSRTGIYYEQYF. The sequence in DNA is TGTGCCAGCAGTTTACGAATTACCTCCAGGACAGGGATTTACTACGAGCAGTACTTC.